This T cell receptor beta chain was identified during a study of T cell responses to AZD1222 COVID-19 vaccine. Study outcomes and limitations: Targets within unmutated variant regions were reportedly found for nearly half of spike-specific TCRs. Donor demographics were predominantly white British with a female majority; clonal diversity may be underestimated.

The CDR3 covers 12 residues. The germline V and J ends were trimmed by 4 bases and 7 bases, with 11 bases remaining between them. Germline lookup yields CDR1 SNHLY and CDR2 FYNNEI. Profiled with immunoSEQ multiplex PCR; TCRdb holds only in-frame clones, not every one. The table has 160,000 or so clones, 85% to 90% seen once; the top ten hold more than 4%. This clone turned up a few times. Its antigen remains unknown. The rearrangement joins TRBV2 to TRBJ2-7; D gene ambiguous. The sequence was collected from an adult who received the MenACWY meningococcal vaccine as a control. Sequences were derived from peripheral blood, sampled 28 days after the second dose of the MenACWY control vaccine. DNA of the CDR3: TGTGCCAGCAGTGTCACTCCCTTTGAGCAGTACTTC. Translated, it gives CASSVTPFEQYF.